The 19 T cell receptor beta chains presented below share a single source sample, sequenced in a study of T cell responses to AZD1222 COVID-19 vaccine. Measured with immunoSEQ multiplex PCR; TCRdb has only the in-frame clones, and not every one. Among under 140,000 clones listed, over 85% were seen once. The material sequenced was peripheral blood, taken 28 days after the second AZD1222 dose. These receptors were collected from an adult who received the AZD1222 COVID-19 vaccine.

The V call is TRBV9, the J call TRBJ1-6, with D unclear. Germline CDR1 and CDR2: SGDLS and YYNGEE. V lost 0 bases and J 3 bases, leaving 7 bases between the germline ends. The CDR3 is 15 residues long. CDR3 in amino acids: CASSVDYRYNSPLHF. CDR3 nucleotides: TGTGCCAGCAGCGTAGACTACCGCTATAATTCACCCCTCCACTTT.

The V gene is TRBV2, the J gene TRBJ1-3; D is undetermined. Germline V gives CDR1 SNHLY, CDR2 FYNNEI. The CDR3 has 12 residues. V lost 7 bases, J lost 4 bases, and 8 bases lay in between. The CDR3 DNA sequence: TGTGCCAGCAACCGGGTGGGAAACACCATATATTTT. Its protein product is CASNRVGNTIYF.

The chain uses TRBV6-1 and TRBJ2-1, with D possibly TRBD2 on 5 matching bases. The germline CDR1 and CDR2 sequences are MNHNS and SASEGT. This CDR3 is built from 16 residues. The V end was cut by 3 bases, the J end by 2 bases, with 14 bases between. CDR3 DNA sequence: TGTGCCAGCAGTGAGACTACCGCAGCGCCCTACAATGAGCAGTTCTTC. Translating gives CASSETTAAPYNEQFF.

The J gene is TRBJ1-5, the V gene TRBV19; TRBD1 matches 9 bases. V dropped 5 bases and J dropped 11; count of bases not matched to a gene: 10. This CDR3 comprises 14 residues. Germline CDR1 and CDR2: LNHDA and SQIVND (reference sequence). In DNA form, the CDR3 reads TGTGCCAGTAGTCTAAGACAGGGGGGCTCGGCCCAGCATTTT. Amino acids: CASSLRQGGSAQHF.

The V and J genes are TRBV5-1 and TRBJ1-1, with D perhaps TRBD1 (6 bases). With 0 bases removed from V and 3 bases from J, the gap between germline ends came to 12 bases. Looked up from germline, CDR1 is SGHRS and CDR2 is YFSETQ. This CDR3 contains 15 residues. CDR3 in amino acids: CASSLEGDGYTEAFF. In DNA, the CDR3 is TGCGCCAGCAGCTTGGAGGGGGACGGTTACACTGAAGCTTTCTTT.

The chain recombines TRBV7-6 with TRBJ1-3; D call uncertain. The CDR3 is made up of 16 amino acids. V was cut by 6 bases and J by 0 bases, with 15 bases left in between. Germline values: CDR1 SGHVS, CDR2 FNYEAQ. The CDR3 DNA follows: TGTGCCAGCAGTCCCGAAACAGAGATCTCTGGAAACACCATATATTTT. Its translation: CASSPETEISGNTIYF.

This sequence joins TRBV10-3 and TRBJ1-4; D is ambiguous. The CDR3 has 15 residues. Between the trimmed V and J ends, which lost 3 bases and 3 bases, there was a span of 11 bases. Germline-derived CDR1 and CDR2 are ENHRY and SYGVKD. CDR3 in amino acids: CAISDTPGPNEKLFF. The CDR3, as DNA: TGTGCCATCAGTGACACGCCGGGCCCTAATGAAAAACTGTTTTTT.

The chain combines TRBV19 with TRBJ2-5, with D unresolved. The V and J ends lost 4 bases and 5 bases respectively, with 5 bases between them. Looked up from germline, CDR1 is LNHDA and CDR2 is SQIVND (reference sequence). CDR3 size: 11 residues. The CDR3 sequence is CASSTAETQYF. The CDR3, as DNA: TGTGCCAGTAGTACGGCGGAGACCCAGTACTTC.

This clone was counted once. V and J are TRBV5-1 and TRBJ1-4; TRBD1 agrees at 12 bases. Germline V gives CDR1 SGHRS, CDR2 YFSETQ. V was clipped by 4 bases and J by 4 bases; unmatched bases: 11. CDR3 length: 18 residues. The CDR3 loop is CASSAGTGGARINEKLFF. The CDR3 DNA reads as TGCGCCAGCAGCGCTGGGACAGGGGGCGCGAGAATTAATGAAAAACTGTTTTTT.

This chain uses TRBV4-2 with TRBJ1-5, with a tentative D call TRBD1 (5 bases). From germline, CDR1 is LGHNA and CDR2 YNFKEQ. The V gene lost 4 bases and the J gene lost 4 bases, with 20 bases spanning the gap. The CDR3 totals 17 residues. Here the CDR3 DNA reads TGTGCCAGCAGCCGGAATGTCGGGGGACTGGGTAATCAGCCCCAGCATTTT. It translates to CASSRNVGGLGNQPQHF.

This clone was counted between two and nine times. This chain links TRBV30 with TRBJ1-3, with D perhaps TRBD1 (5 bases). V gave up 0 bases and J gave up 4 bases, with 10 bases separating them. Looked up from germline, CDR1 is GTSNPN and CDR2 is SVGIG (reference sequence). The CDR3 has 14 residues. The CDR3 here is CAWSVGREGNTIYF. The CDR3 bases are TGTGCCTGGAGTGTGGGCAGGGAGGGAAACACCATATATTTT. Full variable domain (outside the CDR3, taken from reference TRBV30 and TRBJ1-3): SQTIHQWPATLVQPVGSPLSLECTVEGTSNPNLYWYRQAAGRGLQLLFYSVGIGQISSEVPQNLSASRPQDRQFILSSKKLLLSDSGFYLCAWSVGREGNTIYFGEGSWLTVV.

The genes are TRBV7-2 and TRBJ1-5; D is uncertain. Germline V gene sequence: CDR1 SGHTA, CDR2 FQGNSA. The CDR3 loop spans 15 amino acids. V lost 2 bases and J 1 base, leaving 9 bases between the germline ends. This chain's CDR3 is CASSLWVSSNQPQHF. As DNA, the CDR3 is TGTGCCAGCAGCTTATGGGTTTCGAGCAATCAGCCCCAGCATTTT.

This rearrangement joins TRBV4-3 to TRBJ1-2; 8 bases fit TRBD1. This CDR3 spans 16 amino acids. Germline loops: CDR1 LGHNA, CDR2 YSLEER. Unmatched junction bases numbered 10, after V lost 0 bases and J lost 7 bases. The CDR3 is CASSQDPRGRLGGYTF. For the CDR3, the DNA is TGCGCCAGCAGCCAAGATCCCAGGGGGCGCCTGGGTGGCTACACCTTC.

The chain has TRBV5-8 and TRBJ2-2; D is uncertain. V was cut by 4 bases and J by 4 bases, with 14 bases left in between. This CDR3 comprises 15 residues. Looked up from germline, CDR1 is SGHTS and CDR2 is YDEGEE. CDR3 amino acids: CASSPVGFGTGELFF. The CDR3 coding sequence is TGTGCCAGCAGCCCAGTGGGGTTCGGCACCGGGGAGCTGTTTTTT.

V gene TRBV11-2 combines with J gene TRBJ1-5; D remains unclear. Trimming cost V 1 base and J 5 bases, with 6 bases left between them. Germline loops: CDR1 SGHAT, CDR2 FQNNGV. This CDR3 has 13 amino acids. CDR3 bases: TGTGCCAGCAGCTTAGGGACCGATCAGCCCCAGCATTTT. It encodes CASSLGTDQPQHF.

The chain carries TRBV15 and TRBJ1-1, with D possibly being TRBD1 (5 bases). Germline assignment: CDR1 LNHNV and CDR2 YYDKDF (reference sequence). Between the trimmed V and J ends, which lost 0 bases and 5 bases, there was a span of 19 bases. The CDR3 extends over 17 amino acids. In DNA form, the CDR3 reads TGTGCCACCAGCAGAGATTTTGTGGACATGGCAGGGACTGAAGCTTTCTTT. This codes for CATSRDFVDMAGTEAFF.

The rearrangement uses TRBV7-2 and TRBJ1-1; tentative D call: TRBD1 (5 bases). V lost 3 bases and J lost 5, with 13 bases in between. The CDR3 runs 14 residues. Looked up from germline, CDR1 is SGHTA and CDR2 is FQGNSA. The CDR3 DNA is TGTGCCAGCAGCTTTGAGGGGATGAGGACTGAAGCTTTCTTT. It codes for CASSFEGMRTEAFF.

The CDR3 bases are TGTGCCAGCAGCTTAAGACTAGACTACAATGAGCAGTTCTTC. Its translation: CASSLRLDYNEQFF. The chain joins TRBV5-4 to TRBJ2-1; D is perhaps TRBD2 (6 bases). The CDR3 loop spans 14 amino acids. V was shortened by 2 bases and J by 3 bases, with 9 bases between the two germline ends. Germline CDR1 reads SGHNT; CDR2 reads YYREEE (reference sequence).

This chain joins TRBV29-1 and TRBJ2-7; possibly TRBD2 for D (5 bases). The V end lost 3 bases, the J end lost 3 bases, and 6 bases lay between the germline ends. The CDR3 is made up of 11 amino acids. CDR1 and CDR2 (germline): SQVTM, ANQGSEA. The CDR3 spells CSVDGDYEQYF. CDR3 bases: TGCAGCGTTGACGGGGACTACGAGCAGTACTTC.